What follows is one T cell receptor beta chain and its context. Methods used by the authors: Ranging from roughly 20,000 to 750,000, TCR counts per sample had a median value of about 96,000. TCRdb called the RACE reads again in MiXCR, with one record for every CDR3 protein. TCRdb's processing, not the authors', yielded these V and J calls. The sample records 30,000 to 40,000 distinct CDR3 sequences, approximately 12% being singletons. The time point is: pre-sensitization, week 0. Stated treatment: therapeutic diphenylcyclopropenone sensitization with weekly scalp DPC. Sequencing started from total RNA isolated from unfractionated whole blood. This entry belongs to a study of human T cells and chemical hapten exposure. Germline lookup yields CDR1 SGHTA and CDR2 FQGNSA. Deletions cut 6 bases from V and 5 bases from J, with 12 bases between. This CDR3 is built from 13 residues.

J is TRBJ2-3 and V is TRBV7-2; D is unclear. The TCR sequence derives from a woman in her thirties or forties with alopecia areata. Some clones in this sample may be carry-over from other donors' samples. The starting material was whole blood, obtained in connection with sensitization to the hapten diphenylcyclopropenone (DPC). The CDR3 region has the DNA TGTGCCAGCAGACCTTATTCCAGAGATACGCAGTATTTT. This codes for CASRPYSRDTQYF. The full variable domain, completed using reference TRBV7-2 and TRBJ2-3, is GAGVSQSPSNKVTEKGKDVELRCDPISGHTALYWYRQSLGQGLEFLIYFQGNSAPDKSGLPSDRFSAERTGGSVSTLTIQRTQQEDSAVYLCASRPYSRDTQYFGPGTRLTVL.